The 9 T cell receptor beta chains below come from one sample, sequenced in a study of T cell responses to AZD1222 COVID-19 vaccine. The repertoire was sequenced with immunoSEQ multiplex PCR; TCRdb's copy has only in-frame clones and lacks some. Of 150,000 to 200,000 clones in the sample, 80% to 95% were seen once. The sequencing used peripheral blood, collected on day 0 of AZD1222 vaccination. Receptors originate from an adult in good health.

The J gene is TRBJ2-1, the V gene TRBV24-1; TRBD2 might be the D (6 bases). In germline, CDR1 is KGHDR, CDR2 SFDVKD. V was clipped by 5 bases and J by 3 bases, with 7 bases between them. There are 13 residues in the CDR3. The CDR3 region is CATSVDYYNEQFF. The CDR3 DNA reads TGTGCCACCAGTGTGGACTACTACAATGAGCAGTTCTTC.

The chain is built from TRBV10-3 and TRBJ2-3; TRBD2 matches 13 bases. Germline V gene lookup returns CDR1 ENHRY and CDR2 SYGVKD. V shed 6 bases and J 4 bases; nucleotides not matched to a gene: 10. This CDR3 is 17 amino acids long. The CDR3 loop reads CAIRSPGLAGLSDTQYF. The CDR3 DNA is TGTGCCATCAGGTCTCCGGGACTAGCGGGACTATCAGATACGCAGTATTTT.

Worth noting for this clone: This same CDR3 is encoded by further DNA sequences in the sample. The J gene is TRBJ1-1, the V gene TRBV11-3; D is undetermined. Looked up from germline, CDR1 is SGHNT and CDR2 is YENEEA. Trimming removed 2 bases at V and 0 bases at J, with 1 base between. The CDR3 has 12 amino acids. The CDR3 sequence is CASSLLNTEAFF. For the CDR3, the DNA is TGTGCCAGCAGCTTACTGAACACTGAAGCTTTCTTT.

This chain links TRBV19 with TRBJ2-4, with D possibly being TRBD1 (8 bases). Trimming took off 5 bases at V and 13 bases at J, with 18 bases between the two ends. This CDR3 has 13 residues. Germline V CDR1 and CDR2: LNHDA, SQIVND (reference sequence). The CDR3 loop reads CASSFPNRGGQYF. In DNA, the CDR3 is TGTGCCAGTAGTTTCCCCAACAGGGGGGGCCAGTACTTC.

The chain carries TRBV5-5 and TRBJ1-5; unclear D gene. The germline V gene encodes CDR1 SGHKS and CDR2 YYEKEE (reference sequence). Trimming removed 0 bases from V and 3 bases from J, with 10 bases in between. The CDR3 spans 15 residues. The CDR3 DNA follows: TGTGCCAGCAGCTTGGCGGCATCCTTCAATCAGCCCCAGCATTTT. Amino acid sequence: CASSLAASFNQPQHF.

The rearrangement joins TRBV28 to TRBJ2-7; 8 bases align to TRBD2. Trimming at V came to 7 bases and at J to 4 bases, leaving 9 bases not matched to a gene. Germline V gene sequence: CDR1 MDHEN, CDR2 SYDVKM. This CDR3 contains 14 residues. The CDR3 spells CASKTAGEGYEQYF. The CDR3 DNA reads TGTGCCAGCAAAACAGCGGGAGAAGGATACGAGCAGTACTTC.

V gene TRBV28 combines with J gene TRBJ1-2, with D possibly being TRBD1 (5 bases). The germline V and J ends were trimmed by 6 bases and 5 bases, with 22 bases remaining between them. Germline CDR1 is MDHEN and CDR2 is SYDVKM. The CDR3 totals 16 residues. The CDR3 nucleotides are TGTGCCAGCAGGGAGGGGACTGTCCCGTCCAAATATGGCTACACCTTC. It yields the protein CASREGTVPSKYGYTF.

CDR3 region: CASSPRWDITEAFF. CDR3 nucleotide sequence: TGTGCCAGCTCACCACGATGGGACATCACTGAAGCTTTCTTT. The J gene is TRBJ1-1, the V gene TRBV18; D is perhaps TRBD1 (6 bases). The CDR3 covers 14 residues. Trimming took 1 base from V and 4 from J, leaving 10 bases between them. Germline CDR1 reads KGHSH; CDR2 reads LQKENI.

The chain links TRBV5-1 to TRBJ2-2, with TRBD2 matching over 9 bases. Germline V gene lookup returns CDR1 SGHRS and CDR2 YFSETQ. The CDR3 covers 16 residues. The V and J ends lost 0 bases and 3 bases, in that order; junction bases with no gene match: 3. The CDR3 sequence is CASSLALAGDTGELFF. The CDR3 DNA sequence: TGCGCCAGCAGCTTGGCGTTAGCGGGGGACACCGGGGAGCTGTTTTTT.